The present T cell receptor beta chain was sequenced within a study of blood T cell repertoires in COVID-19. The overall study: Collection of acute and convalescent COVID-19 samples took place in the United States, Italy and Spain.

Repertoires were generated with immunoSEQ multiplex PCR, while TCRdb's copy carries only in-frame clones and drops some. Here the sample spans 250,000 to 300,000 clones, around nine tenths being singletons. Grouping used clinical history reported by participants in a survey and questionnaire. Sequencing was performed on PBMCs or T cells enriched from blood (not recorded which). The receptor's source is a woman in her 30s who had recovered from COVID-19.

CDR3 in DNA: TGTGCCAGCAGCCCGCAAAACGCGGTCCCTGAAGCTTTCTTT. It specifies CASSPQNAVPEAFF. The chain employs TRBV7-6 and TRBJ1-1; no clear D gene. Per germline, CDR1 SGHVS and CDR2 FNYEAQ. V was clipped by 5 bases and J by 6 bases, with 16 bases between them. This CDR3 comprises 14 residues.